A single sample gave rise to the 20 T cell receptor beta chains below, sequenced in a study of regulatory T cells in long-lasting Graves disease. The time point: newly diagnosed GD, antithyroid drugs for less than 3 months. PBMCs provided the RNA from which the TCR library was made. Construction of the TCR beta libraries employed iRepertoire HTBI primers in conjunction with Arm-PCR of CDR3 regions. A single record per CDR3 protein comes from TCRdb applying MiXCR to the multiplex PCR reads. The table shows 400,000 to 500,000 distinct CDR3 sequences, with about a sixth occurring only once. Another study also made use of these data, one on T cells in Graves' hyperthyroidism and ophthalmopathy.

The sample consisted of peripheral blood mononuclear cells (PBMCs), taken at new diagnosis, from a patient treated with antithyroid drugs. The receptors come from a woman under 30 with Graves disease.

This clonotype was observed many times. The CDR3 DNA sequence: TGTGCCAGCAGTCGAGAACTAGCGGGAGGGCTCTACAATGAGCAGTTCTTC. Encoded protein: CASSRELAGGLYNEQFF. This chain connects TRBV6-2 or TRBV6-3 to TRBJ2-1, with 13 bases that match TRBD2. The CDR3 contains 17 residues. Trimming at V came to 5 bases and at J to 3 bases, leaving 7 bases not matched to a gene. Germline V lookup: CDR1 MNHEY, CDR2 SVGEGT.

This clonotype was counted ten times or more. The V gene is TRBV7-3, the J gene TRBJ2-7; the D gene is possibly TRBD2 (5 bases). Deletions cut 1 base from V and 6 bases from J, with 10 bases between. The CDR3 totals 13 residues. CDR1 and CDR2 from the germline V gene are SGHTA and FQGTGA. CDR3 sequence (DNA): TGTGCCAGCAGCTTAATGGGCGCGGGCGAGCAGTACTTC. Its translation is CASSLMGAGEQYF. The full variable domain, in which reference TRBV7-3 and TRBJ2-7 provide the parts outside the CDR3, is GAGVSQTPSNKVTEKGKYVELRCDPISGHTALYWYRQSLGQGPEFLIYFQGTGAADDSGLPNDRFFAVRPEGSVSTLKIQRTERGDSAVYLCASSLMGAGEQYFGPGTRLTVT.

The table lists this clonotype with many counts. The genes are TRBV27 and TRBJ2-2; possible D gene TRBD2, 5 bases. This CDR3 contains 16 residues. Trimming took off 5 bases at V and 5 bases at J, with 18 bases between the two ends. The germline CDR1 and CDR2 sequences are MNHEY and SMNVEV (reference sequence). Written as DNA, the CDR3 is TGTGCCAGCAGTATTAAAGCGGCATGGGGAACCGGGGAGCTGTTTTTT. As protein: CASSIKAAWGTGELFF.

This clonotype appeared many times. The rearrangement links TRBV12-3 or TRBV12-4 to TRBJ2-3, with D possibly matching TRBD2 (5 bases). CDR3 length equals 16 residues. Trimming stripped 3 bases from V and 3 bases from J, with 16 bases between. CDR3 nucleotide sequence: TGTGCCAGCAGTTTTTCGGCGGGCCGCCTGACAGATACGCAGTATTTT. It translates to CASSFSAGRLTDTQYF.

The chain carries TRBV6-1 and TRBJ2-7; 8 bases align to TRBD1. The germline CDR1 and CDR2 sequences are MNHNS and SASEGT. V gave up 7 bases and J gave up 3 bases; unmatched junction bases: 8. The CDR3 has 14 amino acids. The CDR3 protein is CASTPQGGRYEQYF. The CDR3 nucleotides are TGTGCCAGCACCCCACAGGGGGGCCGCTACGAGCAGTACTTC.

This clonotype has a handful of counts. This sequence joins TRBV5-1 and TRBJ2-3; D tentatively fits TRBD1 or TRBD2 (5 bases each). This CDR3 region has 14 residues. V lost 1 base to trimming and J lost 1 base, with 7 bases between them. The germline gives CDR1 SGHRS, CDR2 YFSETQ. The CDR3 DNA follows: TGCGCCAGCAGCTTGTGGGACCGCACAGATACGCAGTATTTT. It encodes CASSLWDRTDTQYF.

V usage is TRBV19 and J usage is TRBJ1-5; D gene uncertain. CDR3 length: 13 residues. V gave up 7 bases and J gave up 0 bases, with 7 bases separating them. CDR1 LNHDA and CDR2 SQIVND come from the germline V gene (reference sequence). For the CDR3, the DNA is TGTGCCAGTAAGCAGTATAGCAATCAGCCCCAGCATTTT. Translated: CASKQYSNQPQHF.

This clonotype was seen a handful of times. The genes are TRBV6-1 and TRBJ2-1; 16 nucleotides align to TRBD2. The CDR3 totals 13 residues. The V segment lost 11 bases and the J segment 9 bases; nucleotides outside the gene matches: 4. Germline CDR1 and CDR2: MNHNS and SASEGT. This CDR3 is CAGGTSGRVEQFF. The CDR3 DNA sequence: TGTGCCGGGGGGACTAGCGGGAGGGTTGAGCAGTTCTTC.

This clonotype has only one observation. The V gene is TRBV7-6, the J gene TRBJ2-6, with D perhaps TRBD1 (7 bases). CDR1 and CDR2 from the germline V gene are SGHVS and FNYEAQ. The CDR3 runs to 18 residues. V gave up 5 bases and J gave up 0 bases, with 17 bases separating them. The CDR3: CASSGGGQPFSGANVLTF. CDR3 DNA sequence: TGTGCCAGCAGCGGAGGGGGACAGCCGTTCTCTGGGGCCAACGTCCTGACTTTC.

DNA for the CDR3: TGCAGTGCTAGACCGGACGCGGGAGGGCTCTACGAGCAGTACTTC. Protein sequence: CSARPDAGGLYEQYF. This chain joins TRBV20-1 and TRBJ2-7, with 9 positions matching TRBD2. The germline gives CDR1 DFQATT, CDR2 SNEGSKA (reference sequence). This CDR3 is 15 amino acids long. Losses at the gene ends were 2 bases for V and 3 bases for J; bases not matched to a gene: 8.

This clonotype was counted ten times or more. The V gene is TRBV2, the J gene TRBJ2-3; D gene uncertain. The germline V gene encodes CDR1 SNHLY and CDR2 FYNNEI. V was trimmed by 4 bases and J by 2 bases, leaving 7 bases between them. There are 13 residues in the CDR3. The CDR3 DNA sequence: TGTGCCAGCAGTGTTCTGCACACAGATACGCAGTATTTT. Encoded protein: CASSVLHTDTQYF.

DNA of the CDR3: TGTGCCAGCAGCTTGTATGTAGGCCGCTTCAATGAGCAGTTCTTC. Protein sequence: CASSLYVGRFNEQFF. This chain links TRBV5-6 with TRBJ2-1; no clear D. The V and J ends lost 1 base and 6 bases respectively, with 14 bases between them. Germline-derived CDR1 and CDR2 are SGHDT and YYEEEE. CDR3 length: 15 amino acids.

This clonotype was detected only a few times. The genes are TRBV24-1 and TRBJ2-5, with TRBD1 matching over 8 bases. CDR3 length: 14 amino acids. Germline V gene lookup returns CDR1 KGHDR and CDR2 SFDVKD. Germline trimming cut 4 bases from V and 2 bases from J; bases unmatched to any gene: 2. The CDR3 DNA reads as TGTGCCACCAGTGAAACAGGGGGACAAGAGACCCAGTACTTC. Translation: CATSETGGQETQYF.

Ten or more counts support this clonotype. V usage is TRBV2 and J usage is TRBJ2-7; 11 bases agree with TRBD2. The CDR3 totals 16 residues. The V segment lost 3 bases and the J segment 7 bases; nucleotides outside the gene matches: 11. Germline-derived CDR1 and CDR2 are SNHLY and FYNNEI. In DNA, the CDR3 is TGTGCCAGCAGTGATGCAGGTAGCGGGAGGGCGAATGAGCAGTACTTC. The encoded protein is CASSDAGSGRANEQYF.

This clonotype was detected a few times. The rearrangement links TRBV10-3 to TRBJ2-2; D not resolved. V lost 4 bases, J lost 5 bases, and 11 bases lay in between. Germline assignment: CDR1 ENHRY and CDR2 SYGVKD. The CDR3 totals 14 residues. The CDR3 here is CAISASGATGELFF. The DNA of the CDR3 is TGTGCCATCAGTGCATCAGGAGCTACCGGGGAGCTGTTTTTT.

The chain is built from TRBV5-1 and TRBJ2-1; TRBD2 agrees at 13 bases. This CDR3 has 18 amino acids. The V gene end was trimmed by 0 bases and the J gene end by 7 bases; junction bases not matched to a gene: 10. CDR1 is SGHRS and CDR2 is YFSETQ in the germline V gene. For the CDR3, the DNA is TGCGCCAGCAGCTTGGCAGCATTACTAGCGGGAGGGGCGAATGAGCAGTTCTTC. It specifies CASSLAALLAGGANEQFF.

This clonotype was counted many times. The chain employs TRBV2 and TRBJ2-1, with no clear D. V lost 2 bases, J lost 4 bases, and 3 bases lay in between. CDR1 SNHLY and CDR2 FYNNEI come from the germline V gene. The CDR3 covers 12 residues. This CDR3 is CASSERYNEQFF. DNA for the CDR3: TGTGCCAGCAGTGAAAGGTACAATGAGCAGTTCTTC.

This clonotype was observed a few times. The rearrangement joins TRBV28 to TRBJ1-3; D not certain. Germline CDR1 and CDR2: MDHEN and SYDVKM. Between the trimmed V and J ends, which lost 3 bases and 5 bases, there was a span of 5 bases. CDR3 length: 12 amino acids. DNA for the CDR3: TGTGCCAGCAGTTTCGTTAGAAACACCATATATTTT. It specifies CASSFVRNTIYF.

This clonotype was recorded at least ten times. The chain employs TRBV28 and TRBJ2-1; 9 nucleotides line up with TRBD1. This CDR3 is built from 15 residues. V lost 6 bases to trimming and J lost 7 bases; unmatched junction nucleotides: 10. From germline, CDR1 is MDHEN and CDR2 SYDVKM. CDR3 amino acids: CASSALGTGSNEQFF. The CDR3, as DNA: TGTGCCAGCAGCGCGCTCGGGACAGGGTCTAATGAGCAGTTCTTC.

This clonotype was counted ten times or more. The chain's CDR3 is CASSQGGETQYF. The CDR3 nucleotides are TGTGCCAGCAGCCAAGGGGGGGAGACCCAGTACTTC. The V and J genes are TRBV3-1 and TRBJ2-5; TRBD1 or TRBD2 may be the D gene (5 bases each). From germline, CDR1 is LGHDT and CDR2 YNNKEL (reference sequence). The CDR3 extends over 12 amino acids. V gave up 1 base and J gave up 5 bases, with 5 bases separating them.